This TCR beta chain was captured in a study of CD8+ T cells in alopecia areata. The wider study: Tofacitinib was taken orally by treated patients, and the dose was 5 to 10 mg twice daily.

Treatment in this sample: oral pan-JAK inhibitor, 5-10 mg twice daily. In its sample, this clone was seen once. What it binds is not known. The V gene lost 0 bases and the J gene lost 3 bases, with 7 bases spanning the gap. The CDR3 has 13 residues. Looked up from germline, CDR1 is SGDLS and CDR2 is YYNGEE. Investigators isolated RNA and reverse transcribed it into cDNA to act as the sequencing template. Produced via immunoSEQ multiplex PCR; TCRdb's table is partial and in-frame only. The sample includes 110,000 to 150,000 clones, around 50% of them seen just once. The study's findings and limits: Both scalp clonality and the expanded CD8+ clones among the top 100 showed a significant decrease with tofacitinib. Only a single nonresponder existed, so baseline CD8+ expansion links stay unclear. Across lesional scalp, and particularly alopecia totalis/universalis, clonality surpassed that of normal scalp.

The V gene is TRBV9, the J gene TRBJ2-7, with a weak D call TRBD2 (5 bases). The starting material was CD8+ T cells sorted from blood, obtained at week 4, from a patient treated with tofacitinib. This sequence was found in a human donor with alopecia areata. CDR3 in amino acids: CASSVEAGYEQYF. For the CDR3, the DNA is TGTGCCAGCAGCGTAGAGGCGGGCTACGAGCAGTACTTC.